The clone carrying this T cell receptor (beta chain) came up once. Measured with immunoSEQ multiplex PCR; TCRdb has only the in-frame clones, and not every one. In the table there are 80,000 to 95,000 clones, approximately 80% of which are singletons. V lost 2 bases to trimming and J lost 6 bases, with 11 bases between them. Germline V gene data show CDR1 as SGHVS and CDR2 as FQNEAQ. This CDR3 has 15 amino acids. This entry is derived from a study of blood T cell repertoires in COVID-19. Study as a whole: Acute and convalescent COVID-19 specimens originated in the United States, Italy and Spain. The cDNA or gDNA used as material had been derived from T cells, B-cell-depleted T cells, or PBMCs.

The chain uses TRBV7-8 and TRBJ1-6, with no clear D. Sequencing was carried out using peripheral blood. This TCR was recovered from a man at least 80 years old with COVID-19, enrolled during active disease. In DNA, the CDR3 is TGTGCCAGCAGCTTACTATACACTAGTAATTCACCCCTCCACTTT. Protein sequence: CASSLLYTSNSPLHF.